The TCR beta chain described here comes from a study of T cell changes during pregnancy in multiple sclerosis. Looked up from germline, CDR1 is SGHAT and CDR2 is FQDESV (reference sequence). This CDR3 is 16 amino acids long. V was cut by 6 bases and J by 0 bases, with 15 bases left in between. TCRdb's table, derived via immunoSEQ multiplex PCR, lists solely in-frame clones and lacks some. The sample has about 30,000 clones, about 93% seen once. Sequencing used CD4+ T cells from peripheral blood mononuclear cells, obtained after pregnancy. The gene calls are TRBV11-1 and TRBJ2-1, with D hard to call. This clonotype was obtained from a female donor with multiple sclerosis, enrolled in a pregnancy study. This CDR3 reads CASSQEARSSYNEQFF. CDR3 in DNA: TGTGCCAGCAGTCAAGAGGCCCGTAGCTCCTACAATGAGCAGTTCTTC. Complete variable domain (other parts from reference TRBV11-1 and TRBJ2-1): EAEVAQSPRYKITEKSQAVAFWCDPISGHATLYWYRQILGQGPELLVQFQDESVVDDSQLPKDRFSAERLKGVDSTLKIQPAELGDSAMYLCASSQEARSSYNEQFFGPGTRLTVL.